A selection of T cell receptor beta chains follows, all from one sample in a study of blood T cell repertoires in COVID-19. Produced via immunoSEQ multiplex PCR; TCRdb's table is partial and in-frame only. The sample records roughly 260,000 clones, approximately 91% being singletons. Material for sequencing was peripheral blood. The receptors stem from a woman younger than 45 with COVID-19, enrolled during active disease. The CDR3 runs from the conserved cysteine through the conserved F or W. Fields, in order: V gene, J gene, CDR3 length, CDR3 protein.

>TRBV9|TRBJ1-5|15
CASSVGGGRNQPQHF
>TRBV2|TRBJ2-3|16
CASGTSGRPSTDTQYF
>TRBV25-1|TRBJ2-7|14
CASSEGRVGHEQYF
>TRBV5-1|TRBJ2-2|17
CASSAPPSQPNTGELFF
>TRBV29-1|TRBJ1-1|13
CSAEGARRTEAFF
>TRBV6-2/TRBV6-3|TRBJ2-5|16
CASSYERQGASGTQYF
>TRBV9|TRBJ2-5|14
CASSLGQSVETQYF
>TRBV5-1|TRBJ2-3|12
CASSLDSRNLDF
>TRBV29-1|TRBJ2-1|12
CSGRLATNEQFF
>TRBV19|TRBJ2-4|15
CASTPQEGLANIQYF
>TRBV6-6|TRBJ2-7|20
CASTYDGTDMGLAGVGEQYF
>TRBV5-1|TRBJ2-5|18
CASSSGQGALSYQETQYF
>TRBV19|TRBJ2-1|13
CASSIGSSGEQFF
>TRBV6-5|TRBJ2-7|13
CASSPGLNDEQYF
>TRBV4-1|TRBJ2-5|15
CASSPSWLPQETQYF
>TRBV27|TRBJ1-6|14
CASSLSSYNSPLHF
>TRBV11-2|TRBJ2-2|17
CASSLLGGTSVTGELFF
>TRBV18|TRBJ1-1|15
CASSPRHLTNTEAFF
>TRBV29-1|TRBJ2-7|13
CSYLDRGFSEQYF
>TRBV29-1|TRBJ1-4|13
CSVAAARGEKLFF
>TRBV7-2|TRBJ2-2|15
CASSPRTVYTGELFF
>TRBV6-5|TRBJ2-7|15
CASTGLAGGLYEQYF
>TRBV10-3|TRBJ1-4|13
CATSGTGDEKLFF
>TRBV5-1|TRBJ2-2|15
CASSFAGGGTGELFF
>TRBV29-1|TRBJ2-1|15
CSVDSPSGRMNEQFF
>TRBV19|TRBJ2-5|15
CASSISGGGEKTQYF
>TRBV24-1|TRBJ2-3|16
CATSDFGAAPTDTQYF
>TRBV25-1|TRBJ1-6|14
CASSELTGRSPLHF
>TRBV27|TRBJ2-1|17
CASSFQTPGLAGHEQFF
>TRBV19|TRBJ2-1|13
CASTGRGTDEQFF
>TRBV11-3|TRBJ2-3|17
CASSTGTSGSGTDTQYF
>TRBV5-1|TRBJ2-7|16
CASSLGLAGVIHEQYF
>TRBV11-2|TRBJ1-3|15
CASSFGTGSGNTIYF
>TRBV3-1/TRBV3-2|TRBJ1-2|15
CASSQDHGQGYGYTF
>TRBV18|TRBJ1-2|17
CASSPKPRTDTQSGYTF
>TRBV11-2|TRBJ1-1|15
CASSLGSGWNTEAFF
>TRBV19|TRBJ1-4|14
CATSAGTGYEKLFF
>TRBV7-3|TRBJ2-1|13
CASSGQGALEQFF
>TRBV4-3|TRBJ2-2|16
CASSQAHTGETGELFF
>TRBV9|TRBJ1-1|15
CASSAQPGRESEAFF
>TRBV28|TRBJ1-5|12
CASSLLAQPQHF
>TRBV19|TRBJ2-2|14
CVSSRWGDTGELFF
>TRBV6-5|TRBJ2-2|16
CASSYTWTGNTGELFF
>TRBV30|TRBJ1-1|13
CAWIRDRFTEAFF
>TRBV30|TRBJ2-3|12
CAWSVGGNTQYF
>TRBV5-3|TRBJ2-2|17
CARSFLGAGSYTGELFF
>TRBV11-2|TRBJ2-7|16
CASSSRGGAVSFEQYF
>TRBV24-1|TRBJ2-3|16
CATSETTGEWRDTQYF
>TRBV19|TRBJ2-7|15
CASSIVPGDSYEQYF
>TRBV5-1|TRBJ1-2|14
CASSPLGAGGGYTF
>TRBV5-1|TRBJ2-7|14
CASSLDGSRYEQYF
>TRBV7-9|TRBJ1-1|17
CASSLVSGGGRGTEAFF
>TRBV24-1|TRBJ1-2|15
CATSDPNDRGAGYTF
>TRBV28|TRBJ1-6|16
CASSLSGGPVDSPLHF
>TRBV21-1|TRBJ1-5|13
CASSKGGDQPQHF
>TRBV4-3|TRBJ2-1|17
CASSQDSGQEAYNEQFF
>TRBV2|TRBJ1-4|16
CASSANRGLTNEKLFF
>TRBV7-8|TRBJ2-7|16
CASSSTRTSGRYEQYF
>TRBV5-1|TRBJ1-1|14
CASSPGDRATEAFF
>TRBV6-4|TRBJ2-7|14
CASSPGTGKDEQYF